Below, 6 T cell receptor beta chains from the same sample are listed, as sequenced in a study of CDR3 diversity in severe acne. TCRdb analysed the PCR reads with MiXCR anew, one entry per CDR3 protein. Of roughly 100,000 distinct CDR3 sequences in the sample, about half were seen once. Sequencing was carried out using blood. The receptors stem from a male donor with acne.

This clonotype was recorded only once. CDR3 sequence (DNA): TGTGCCAGCAGTGCTAGAGGACTAGCGGGAGGGCCTACGAATGCAGATACGCAGTATTTT. Translating it yields CASSARGLAGGPTNADTQYF. The chain recombines TRBV25-1 with TRBJ2-3, with 15 bases fitting TRBD2. CDR3 size: 20 residues. CDR1 MGHDK and CDR2 SYGVNS come from the germline V gene. V was clipped by 4 bases and J by 4 bases; unmatched bases: 15.

This clonotype was counted ten times or more. The chain recombines TRBV20-1 with TRBJ2-5; possibly TRBD1 or TRBD2 for D (5 bases each). Deletions cut 6 bases from V and 6 bases from J, with 17 bases between. The CDR3 has 13 residues. CDR1 is DFQATT, CDR2 SNEGSKA, per germline (reference sequence). The CDR3 region is CSAAEYGTQTQYF. The CDR3 nucleotides are TGCAGTGCCGCGGAGTACGGGACGCAGACCCAGTACTTC.

The gene calls are TRBV30 and TRBJ1-6; 7 nucleotides match TRBD1. V lost 3 bases, J lost 9 bases, and 8 bases stayed unmatched. This CDR3 contains 14 residues. The germline V gene has CDR1 GTSNPN and CDR2 SVGIG (reference sequence). This CDR3 is CAWSPGGAISPLHF. For the CDR3, the DNA is TGTGCCTGGAGCCCAGGGGGGGCCATTTCACCCCTCCACTTT.

The J gene is TRBJ1-3, the V gene TRBV7-9, with 7 nucleotides matching TRBD1. Germline-derived CDR1 and CDR2 are SEHNR and FQNEAQ (reference sequence). The CDR3 loop spans 16 amino acids. Trimming cost V 5 bases and J 0 bases; bases outside gene matches: 7. The CDR3: CASSQMGQSSGNTIYF. Here the CDR3 DNA reads TGTGCCAGCAGCCAAATGGGACAGAGCTCTGGAAACACCATATATTTT.

Ten or more counts support this clonotype. The chain joins TRBV20-1 to TRBJ2-1; 13 bases match TRBD2. With V trimmed by 2 bases and J by 10 bases, 5 bases remained unmatched. CDR3 length equals 14 residues. Per the germline V gene, CDR1 is DFQATT and CDR2 is SNEGSKA (reference sequence). The CDR3 DNA reads as TGCAGTGCTAGATTACTAGCGGGAGGGTACGAGCAGTTCTTC. Its protein is CSARLLAGGYEQFF.

The chain combines TRBV25-1 with TRBJ1-2, with D perhaps TRBD1 (5 bases). The germline CDR1 and CDR2 sequences are MGHDK and SYGVNS. The CDR3 is made up of 15 amino acids. Deletions cut 6 bases from V and 5 bases from J, with 19 bases between. The CDR3 nucleotides read TGTGCCAGCAGCTATGGGGGGTACGGTCAGTATGGCTACACCTTC. It is translated as CASSYGGYGQYGYTF.